These 27 T cell receptor beta chains were sequenced from one sample in a study of response to subunit inactivated influenza vaccine. From the RT-PCR reads, TCRdb called clonotypes with MiXCR, one entry per CDR3 protein. The sample consists of approximately 700,000 distinct CDR3 sequences, approximately 14% of them appearing once. The sample here was PBMCs from blood, taken 12 days after vaccination. The receptors here all came from a man aged 45 to 65 who received an inactivated influenza vaccine.

For the CDR3, the DNA is TGTGCCAGCAGTTTAAGATCCCTTCGAGGTGGCTACACCTTC. This gives the protein CASSLRSLRGGYTF. The chain has TRBV28 and TRBJ1-2; D uncertain. The ends were cut back, 2 bases at V and 7 bases at J, with 14 bases in the middle. The CDR3 has 14 residues. Germline loops: CDR1 MDHEN, CDR2 SYDVKM.

The chain has TRBV20-1 and TRBJ1-2, with D unclear. V lost 6 bases and J lost 5, with 19 bases in between. CDR1 is DFQATT and CDR2 is SNEGSKA in the germline V gene (reference sequence). This CDR3 contains 14 residues. The CDR3 region has the DNA TGCAGTGCGAGCCTGTCGTCAGACTCATATGGCTACACCTTC. Protein: CSASLSSDSYGYTF.

The chain recombines TRBV6-2 or TRBV6-3 with TRBJ1-1; unclear D gene. Germline CDR1 and CDR2: MNHEY and SVGEGT. The CDR3 runs 12 residues. V was trimmed by 0 bases and J by 5 bases, leaving 4 bases between them. DNA of the CDR3: TGTGCCAGCAGTTACTCTTGGACTGAAGCTTTCTTT. This encodes CASSYSWTEAFF.

The chain has TRBV2 and TRBJ2-5; D is unresolved. This CDR3 has 14 residues. Germline-derived CDR1 and CDR2 are SNHLY and FYNNEI. Trimming took 0 bases from V and 7 from J, leaving 12 bases between them. The CDR3 protein is CASSEAGRPRTQYF. As DNA, the CDR3 is TGTGCCAGCAGTGAAGCCGGACGGCCACGGACCCAGTACTTC.

This rearrangement joins TRBV21-1 to TRBJ2-7; the table's D call, TRBD2, was not checked against the DNA. TRBV21-1 is reported as a pseudogene. The CDR3 has 15 residues. CDR3 sequence reads: CASRRLPQGPYEQYF. The CDR3 region has the DNA TGTGCCAGCAGAAGACTACCTCAGGGACCTTACGAGCAGTACTTC.

The CDR3 is CASSHGTSGRKEQFF. DNA of the CDR3: TGTGCCAGCAGCCATGGGACTAGCGGGAGAAAAGAGCAGTTCTTC. The chain employs TRBV3-1 and TRBJ2-1; TRBD2 matches at 14 bases. CDR3 length equals 15 residues. CDR1 is LGHDT, CDR2 YNNKEL, per germline (reference sequence). V trimming: 3 bases; J trimming: 10 bases; junction bases outside the gene matches: 5.

This clonotype was detected only a few times. The chain carries TRBV9 and TRBJ1-3; TRBD1 matches 7 bases. This CDR3 is 16 amino acids long. Germline V gene sequence: CDR1 SGDLS, CDR2 YYNGEE. Unmatched junction bases numbered 12, after V lost 3 bases and J lost 6 bases. For the CDR3, the DNA is TGTGCCAGCAGCGATACGACAGGGAAATTCGAAAACACCATATATTTT. Its protein product is CASSDTTGKFENTIYF.

Only a few counts were recorded for this clonotype. V gene TRBV20-1 combines with J gene TRBJ2-5; 8 bases are shared with TRBD1. Germline V gene lookup returns CDR1 DFQATT and CDR2 SNEGSKA (reference sequence). The junction had 7 bases not matched to a gene; V was cut back by 2 bases and J by 5 bases. The CDR3 loop spans 14 amino acids. In nucleotides, the CDR3 is TGCAGTGCTAGAAACCAGGGGGCGGGGGAGACCCAGTACTTC. Its translation: CSARNQGAGETQYF.

This clonotype was counted between two and nine times. The chain couples TRBV7-9 to TRBJ2-5; 7 bases match TRBD1. The CDR3 spans 15 residues. Looked up from germline, CDR1 is SEHNR and CDR2 is FQNEAQ (reference sequence). V was pared by 5 bases and J by 5 bases, with 11 bases of the junction left unmatched. The chain's CDR3 is CASSPIRDRGETQYF. CDR3 in DNA: TGTGCCAGCAGCCCTATACGGGACAGAGGGGAGACCCAGTACTTC.

This sequence joins TRBV20-1 and TRBJ1-5, with D unclear. V was clipped by 2 bases and J by 4 bases, with 9 bases between them. Germline CDR1 DFQATT, CDR2 SNEGSKA (reference sequence). The CDR3 totals 13 residues. For the CDR3, the DNA is TGCAGTGCTAGATCGACGGTGAATCAGCCCCAGCATTTT. Amino acid sequence: CSARSTVNQPQHF.

The chain uses TRBV24-1 and TRBJ2-5; no reliable D call. This CDR3 is built from 14 residues. V was pared by 3 bases and J by 6 bases, with 13 bases between. Germline V gene data show CDR1 as KGHDR and CDR2 as SFDVKD. CDR3 loop: CATSDRSVGQTQYF. The DNA for the CDR3 is TGTGCCACCAGTGATCGGAGCGTTGGACAGACCCAGTACTTC.

The chain employs TRBV12-3 or TRBV12-4 and TRBJ2-1; no clear D. The CDR3 is 15 amino acids. Trimming removed 4 bases from V and 8 bases from J, with 18 bases in between. The CDR3 nucleotides are TGTGCCAGCAGTTCTAACGGCCTCCCGTTCGATGAGCAGTTCTTC. It yields the protein CASSSNGLPFDEQFF.

V usage is TRBV7-2 and J usage is TRBJ2-2; 9 bases are shared with TRBD2. The CDR3 is 15 residues long. Unmatched junction bases numbered 7, after V lost 5 bases and J lost 6 bases. In germline, CDR1 is SGHTA, CDR2 FQGNSA. DNA of the CDR3: TGTGCCAGCAGCCGATGGACTAGCGCGGCCGGGGAGCTGTTTTTT. Protein: CASSRWTSAAGELFF.

About this clonotype itself: An end of the junction differs from the germline gene, which may be a read error. The chain combines TRBV5-1 with TRBJ2-7, with a tentative D call TRBD2 (6 bases). Germline loops: CDR1 SGHRS, CDR2 YFSETQ. This CDR3 comprises 14 residues. Here the CDR3 DNA reads TGCGCCAGCAGCGACGGGAACGGGGGAAGGGAGCAGTGCTTC. Protein: CASSDGNGGREQCF. Supplemented by reference TRBV5-1 and TRBJ2-7, the full variable domain reads KAGVTQTPRYLIKTRGQQVTLSCSPISGHRSVSWYQQTPGQGLQFLFEYFSETQRNKGNFPGRFSGRQFSNSRSEMNVSTLELGDSALYLCASSDGNGGREQCFGPGTRLTVT.

Here the CDR3 reads CATSRDLVDTQYF. The DNA of the CDR3 is TGTGCCACCAGCAGAGACTTAGTAGATACGCAGTATTTT. V is TRBV15 and J is TRBJ2-3; D call uncertain. There are 13 residues in the CDR3. Germline CDR1 reads LNHNV; CDR2 reads YYDKDF (reference sequence). V was pared by 0 bases and J by 5 bases, with 6 bases between.

This clonotype was found a few times. The chain recombines TRBV29-1 with TRBJ1-1; 7 bases line up with TRBD1. V was clipped by 3 bases and J by 1 base; unmatched bases: 5. Germline V gene sequence: CDR1 SQVTM, CDR2 ANQGSEA. The length of the CDR3 is 14 residues. For the CDR3, the DNA is TGCAGCGTTGACTTACAGGGGAAGAACACTGAAGCTTTCTTT. It translates to CSVDLQGKNTEAFF.

This clonotype was detected a few times. V gene TRBV12-3 or TRBV12-4 combines with J gene TRBJ2-4, with TRBD1 identical over 8 bases. This CDR3 is 16 amino acids long. V was pared by 6 bases and J by 0 bases, with 7 bases of the junction left unmatched. CDR3 bases: TGTGCCAGCAGGGCAGACAGGGGTATAGCCAAAAACATTCAGTACTTC. This gives the protein CASRADRGIAKNIQYF.

This clonotype has just a few counts. The V gene is TRBV5-6, the J gene TRBJ2-3; TRBD2 agrees at 9 bases. CDR1 SGHDT and CDR2 YYEEEE come from the germline V gene. This CDR3 comprises 16 residues. The V gene end was trimmed by 2 bases and the J gene end by 4 bases; junction bases not matched to a gene: 8. The CDR3 here is CASSLWLAGKPDTQYF. The CDR3 DNA is TGTGCCAGCAGCTTATGGCTAGCGGGGAAGCCAGATACGCAGTATTTT.

The J gene is TRBJ2-4, the V gene TRBV6-1, with no clear D. With 6 bases removed from V and 0 bases from J, the gap between germline ends came to 12 bases. CDR1 is MNHNS and CDR2 is SASEGT in the germline V gene. CDR3 length: 15 amino acids. CDR3 in amino acids: CASSPQPLAKNIQYF. The CDR3 nucleotides read TGTGCCAGCAGCCCCCAGCCATTAGCCAAAAACATTCAGTACTTC.

This clonotype was observed a handful of times. This chain connects TRBV29-1 to TRBJ2-1; D is unresolved. Germline CDR1 SQVTM, CDR2 ANQGSEA. V lost 3 bases, J lost 4 bases, and 7 bases lay in between. CDR3 size: 12 residues. The CDR3 spells CSVDRAYNEQFF. Here the CDR3 DNA reads TGCAGCGTTGACCGGGCATACAATGAGCAGTTCTTC.

This clonotype was seen more than once but under ten times. CDR3 DNA: TGTGCCAGCAGTCCGAACGACAGGGGGTTTAACGAGCAGTACTTC. Its translation is CASSPNDRGFNEQYF. The rearrangement uses TRBV6-2 or TRBV6-3 and TRBJ2-7; 9 bases align to TRBD1. The CDR3 runs 15 residues. The germline CDR1 and CDR2 sequences are MNHEY and SVGEGT. J was trimmed by 5 bases and V by 5 bases; bases with no gene match: 10.

The chain combines TRBV6-5 with TRBJ1-4, with 7 bases fitting TRBD1. Trimming removed 4 bases from V and 9 bases from J; junction bases left unmatched: 11. Germline-derived CDR1 and CDR2 are MNHEY and SVGAGI. This CDR3 is built from 15 residues. This CDR3 is CASSSGQAVMKKLFF. In DNA form, the CDR3 reads TGTGCCAGCAGTTCAGGACAGGCCGTAATGAAAAAACTGTTTTTT.

J is TRBJ1-5 and V is TRBV6-2 or TRBV6-3; tentatively, D is TRBD1 (5 bases). The germline CDR1 and CDR2 sequences are MNHEY and SVGEGT. V lost 8 bases and J 11 bases, leaving 10 bases between the germline ends. The CDR3 has 10 amino acids. CDR3 nucleotides: TGTGCCAGCGGACAAGTAGCCCAGCATTTT. This sequence encodes CASGQVAQHF.

The genes are TRBV20-1 and TRBJ2-2; D possibly corresponds to TRBD2 (5 bases). Trimming shortened V by 4 bases and J by 4 bases, and 13 bases separated the two germline ends. Germline loops: CDR1 DFQATT, CDR2 SNEGSKA (reference sequence). This CDR3 contains 14 residues. CDR3 in amino acids: CSAIPSGSTGELFF. CDR3 nucleotide sequence: TGCAGTGCTATTCCGAGCGGATCCACCGGGGAGCTGTTTTTT.

This clonotype was seen only a few times. The chain combines TRBV6-5 with TRBJ2-3; D call uncertain. Germline V gene sequence: CDR1 MNHEY, CDR2 SVGAGI. The CDR3 contains 14 residues. The V end lost 3 bases, the J end lost 2 bases, and 9 bases lay between the germline ends. CDR3 nucleotide sequence: TGTGCCAGCAGTTATCAGGCGGCCACAGATACGCAGTATTTT. Translated: CASSYQAATDTQYF.

CDR3 DNA sequence: TGTGCCAGCAGCTCCGGACATCACACCGGGGAGCTGTTTTTT. This codes for CASSSGHHTGELFF. The chain uses TRBV7-2 and TRBJ2-2; a possible D gene is TRBD1 (5 bases). V lost 4 bases and J lost 3, with 9 bases in between. Germline V gene data show CDR1 as SGHTA and CDR2 as FQGNSA. The CDR3 has 14 residues.

This clonotype has more than one count but fewer than ten. The J gene is TRBJ2-7, the V gene TRBV11-2, with D perhaps assigned TRBD1 or TRBD2 (7 bases each). This CDR3 spans 15 amino acids. Per germline, CDR1 SGHAT and CDR2 FQNNGV. V shed 5 bases and J shed 3 bases, with 17 bases lying between them. CDR3 loop: CASSTTGEGYYEQYF. The DNA for the CDR3 is TGTGCCAGCAGCACAACAGGGGAGGGGTACTACGAGCAGTACTTC. The full variable domain, with the rest looked up from reference TRBV11-2 and TRBJ2-7, is EAGVAQSPRYKIIEKRQSVAFWCNPISGHATLYWYQQILGQGPKLLIQFQNNGVVDDSQLPKDRFSAERLKGVDSTLKIQPAKLEDSAVYLCASSTTGEGYYEQYFGPGTRLTVT.